This T cell receptor beta chain was recovered during a study of shared clonotypes between healthy human individuals. Findings of the study overall: What limited the represented genetic and exposure-history diversity was the small number of donors. Naive CD4 clonotypes overlapped across a handful of donors at approximately 5.5%.

Each cell subset's genomic DNA was divided evenly among several immunoSEQ plates. As processed by the authors: ImmunoSEQ output held junction-only sequences without quality scores, so filtering differed. The protocol was immunoSEQ multiplex PCR, while the TCRdb copy is restricted to in-frame clones and leaves out a portion. That table furnishes V, J and clone size, whereas the DNA furnished D and trimming. This table holds some 2,500,000 clones, 80% to 95% found once. Looked up from germline, CDR1 is SGHDT and CDR2 is YYEEEE. Trimming cost V 7 bases and J 3 bases, with 14 bases left between them. There are 13 residues in the CDR3. Note on this clone: Its antigen is unidentified.

V usage is TRBV5-6 and J usage is TRBJ2-7, with D maybe TRBD2 (6 bases). The sample consisted of naive CD4+ T cells from PBMCs. Subset: CD45RA+ positively selected. This receptor was taken from a man between 18 and 35 years old in good health. Some clones in this sample may be carry-over from other donors' samples. CDR3 region: CASEEAGSYEQYF. CDR3 coding DNA: TGTGCCAGCGAAGAGGCCGGGAGCTACGAGCAGTACTTC. The whole variable domain, filled in from reference TRBV5-6 and TRBJ2-7, reads DAGVTQSPTHLIKTRGQQVTLRCSPKSGHDTVSWYQQALGQGPQFIFQYYEEEERQRGNFPDRFSGHQFPNYSSELNVNALLLGDSALYLCASEEAGSYEQYFGPGTRLTVT.